One and the same sample provided the 24 T cell receptor beta chains below, sequenced in a study of cytomegalovirus exposure and HLA in healthy donors. The study ran its PCR with 60 Vbeta and 13 Jbeta primers. The table came from immunoSEQ multiplex PCR; TCRdb's copy has only in-frame clones and leaves some out. The sample lists under 130,000 clones; around 74% were seen once. Material: PBMCs. These receptors were collected from a woman between 40 and 55 years old in good health and CMV-seropositive.

The chain recombines TRBV7-6 with TRBJ1-6, with D possibly TRBD1 on 6 matching bases. This CDR3 is 15 amino acids long. Germline CDR1 and CDR2: SGHVS and FNYEAQ. Trimming left V 2 bases short and J 7 bases short, with 12 bases between. Here the CDR3 reads CASSLRGGGNSPLHF. CDR3 DNA sequence: TGTGCCAGCAGCTTAAGAGGGGGAGGGAATTCACCCCTCCACTTT.

The chain carries TRBV28 and TRBJ2-1; 9 bases agree with TRBD2. This CDR3 has 15 residues. CDR1 MDHEN and CDR2 SYDVKM come from the germline V gene. J lost 5 bases, V lost 6 bases, and 8 bases had no gene match. In DNA form, the CDR3 reads TGTGCCAGCAGCGTAGCGGGAGACTACGACAATGAGCAGTTCTTC. It specifies CASSVAGDYDNEQFF.

The chain employs TRBV5-1 and TRBJ1-2, with a weak D call TRBD1 (5 bases). Germline CDR1 SGHRS, CDR2 YFSETQ. The CDR3 extends over 15 amino acids. V lost 4 bases, J lost 4 bases, and 17 bases lay in between. The CDR3, as DNA: TGCGCCAGCAGCGACCCGACAGCGGGTAGCTATGGCTACACCTTC. This sequence encodes CASSDPTAGSYGYTF.

The chain recombines TRBV4-2 with TRBJ2-7, with D maybe TRBD1 (6 bases). Trimming pared 0 bases from V and 4 bases from J, leaving 13 bases between. Germline assignment: CDR1 LGHNA and CDR2 YNFKEQ. The CDR3 contains 15 residues. The CDR3 sequence: CASSQDPTGLYEQYF. CDR3 nucleotides: TGTGCCAGCAGCCAAGATCCCACAGGGCTTTACGAGCAGTACTTC.

This chain connects TRBV7-8 to TRBJ1-2, with D maybe TRBD1 (6 bases). Trimming cost V 5 bases and J 2 bases, with 18 bases left between them. Germline assignment: CDR1 SGHVS and CDR2 FQNEAQ. CDR3 length equals 16 residues. Here the CDR3 reads CASSPRTAQFNYGYTF. The DNA for the CDR3 is TGTGCCAGCAGCCCGCGGACAGCTCAATTCAACTATGGCTACACCTTC. The variable domain in full, completed from reference TRBV7-8 and TRBJ1-2, reads GAGVSQSPRYKVAKRGQDVALRCDPISGHVSLFWYQQALGQGPEFLTYFQNEAQLDKSGLPSDRFFAERPEGSVSTLKIQRTQQEDSAVYLCASSPRTAQFNYGYTFGSGTRLTVV.

The chain has TRBV5-5 and TRBJ2-7; 7 bases are shared with TRBD2. Germline V lookup: CDR1 SGHKS, CDR2 YYEKEE (reference sequence). The CDR3 has 14 amino acids. The trim removed 4 bases at V and 0 bases at J, leaving 4 bases unmatched. The CDR3 coding sequence is TGTGCCAGCAGCCACGGGGGGAGCTCCTACGAGCAGTACTTC. This translates into CASSHGGSSYEQYF.

The gene calls are TRBV18 and TRBJ1-1; 8 bases agree with TRBD1. CDR1 KGHSH and CDR2 LQKENI come from the germline V gene. CDR3 length: 15 amino acids. V was pared by 5 bases and J by 4 bases, with 9 bases of the junction left unmatched. The CDR3, as DNA: TGTGCCAGCTCATCCCGGACAGGGTTAACCACTGAAGCTTTCTTT. Translation gives CASSSRTGLTTEAFF.

The rearrangement links TRBV27 to TRBJ2-7; D is ambiguous. The V and J ends lost 2 bases and 4 bases respectively, with 12 bases between them. Germline CDR1 MNHEY, CDR2 SMNVEV (reference sequence). This CDR3 has 14 residues. In DNA, the CDR3 is TGTGCCAGCAGTTTAGCGGCTGGATCATACGAGCAGTACTTC. Its translation is CASSLAAGSYEQYF.

This clone was picked up a small number of times. The V call is TRBV5-1, the J call TRBJ2-1, with a tentative D call TRBD2 (6 bases). Germline lookup yields CDR1 SGHRS and CDR2 YFSETQ. The V gene lost 4 bases and the J gene lost 3 bases, with 17 bases spanning the gap. CDR3 size: 16 residues. The CDR3 reads CASSLPGGGRYNEQFF. DNA for the CDR3: TGCGCCAGCAGCCTACCTGGGGGAGGCCGCTACAATGAGCAGTTCTTC.

The chain carries TRBV7-3 and TRBJ1-3, with D unclear. This CDR3 comprises 15 residues. Germline V gene sequence: CDR1 SGHTA, CDR2 FQGTGA. V lost 2 bases and J 4 bases, leaving 12 bases between the germline ends. The CDR3 bases are TGTGCCAGCAGCTTAGGCGGGGTAGGGGGAAACACCATATATTTT. This sequence encodes CASSLGGVGGNTIYF.

About this clone: The germline gene is not matched at one end of the junction; a read error may be the cause. CDR3 region: CSSSSPPGTQHLEAFF. CDR3 DNA: TGTTCCAGCAGCTCCCCCCCCGGAACACAGCACCTTGAAGCTTTCTTT. V usage is TRBV7-9 and J usage is TRBJ1-1, with no clear D. From germline, CDR1 is SEHNR and CDR2 FQNEAQ (reference sequence). The CDR3 spans 16 residues.

This clone came up once. J is TRBJ2-7 and V is TRBV4-2; possibly TRBD1 for D (5 bases). V was pared by 0 bases and J by 6 bases, with 9 bases between. Germline CDR1 reads LGHNA; CDR2 reads YNFKEQ. CDR3 length: 13 residues. The CDR3 protein is CASSQDPGIEQYF. CDR3 nucleotides: TGTGCCAGCAGCCAAGATCCAGGGATCGAGCAGTACTTC.

The gene calls are TRBV5-1 and TRBJ2-5; D gene ambiguous. The germline gives CDR1 SGHRS, CDR2 YFSETQ. Trimming cost V 4 bases and J 6 bases, with 10 bases left between them. CDR3 length: 12 amino acids. CDR3 in amino acids: CASSAERQTQYF. The CDR3 DNA reads TGCGCCAGCAGCGCGGAGAGGCAGACCCAGTACTTC.

This chain links TRBV7-9 with TRBJ2-2; 8 bases fit TRBD1. V shed 3 bases and J 6 bases; nucleotides not matched to a gene: 9. Germline loops: CDR1 SEHNR, CDR2 FQNEAQ (reference sequence). The CDR3 is made up of 16 amino acids. The CDR3 region is CASSFTGTGPAGELFF. DNA for the CDR3: TGTGCCAGCAGCTTTACCGGGACAGGTCCCGCCGGGGAGCTGTTTTTT.

This clone was seen a single time. The chain couples TRBV7-9 to TRBJ2-3, with TRBD2 matching over 8 bases. The CDR3 spans 15 residues. Germline CDR1 reads SEHNR; CDR2 reads FQNEAQ (reference sequence). V trimming: 5 bases; J trimming: 4 bases; junction bases outside the gene matches: 8. The CDR3 nucleotides are TGTGCCAGCAGCGGAGCGGGGGCCCGGGCAGATACGCAGTATTTT. This sequence encodes CASSGAGARADTQYF. Full variable domain (outside the CDR3, taken from reference TRBV7-9 and TRBJ2-3): DTGVSQNPRHKITKRGQNVTFRCDPISEHNRLYWYRQTLGQGPEFLTYFQNEAQLEKSRLLSDRFSAERPKGSFSTLEIQRTEQGDSAMYLCASSGAGARADTQYFGPGTRLTVL.

The chain has TRBV13 and TRBJ1-1; D might be TRBD1 (5 bases). Trimming shortened V by 5 bases and J by 4 bases, and 23 bases separated the two germline ends. Germline V gene data show CDR1 as PRHDT and CDR2 as FYEKMQ (reference sequence). The CDR3 covers 17 residues. The CDR3 sequence is CASSRGGGRPSSTEAFF. The CDR3 region has the DNA TGTGCCAGCAGCCGGGGGGGAGGCCGGCCGTCGAGCACTGAAGCTTTCTTT.

The rearrangement joins TRBV7-8 to TRBJ2-5, with 7 bases that match TRBD2. V was clipped by 1 base and J by 5 bases; unmatched bases: 13. The length of the CDR3 is 17 residues. Germline V gene data show CDR1 as SGHVS and CDR2 as FQNEAQ. This CDR3 reads CASSLGDGGSLGETQYF. The CDR3 DNA follows: TGTGCCAGCAGCTTAGGGGATGGCGGGAGTTTAGGGGAGACCCAGTACTTC.

This clone was seen just once. V is TRBV4-1 and J is TRBJ2-7, with 9 bases matching TRBD1. Per germline, CDR1 MGHRA and CDR2 YSYEKL. J was trimmed by 2 bases and V by 0 bases; bases with no gene match: 8. This CDR3 comprises 17 residues. The CDR3: CASSQDPFRDRAYEQYF. Here the CDR3 DNA reads TGCGCCAGCAGCCAAGATCCATTTCGGGACAGGGCCTACGAGCAGTACTTC.

The gene calls are TRBV5-4 and TRBJ2-1; D possibly corresponds to TRBD2 (5 bases). Trimming took off 1 base at V and 9 bases at J, with 11 bases between the two ends. This CDR3 contains 13 residues. Germline lookup yields CDR1 SGHNT and CDR2 YYREEE (reference sequence). The CDR3 nucleotides are TGTGCCAGCAGCTTGTCCGGAGGTAGTGAGCAGTTCTTC. Translated, it gives CASSLSGGSEQFF.

The chain employs TRBV27 and TRBJ2-7; weak D call: TRBD2 (5 bases). The CDR3 sequence is 16 residues long. Germline V CDR1 and CDR2: MNHEY, SMNVEV (reference sequence). Trimming left V 0 bases short and J 7 bases short, with 19 bases between. The CDR3 region is CASSLSAGEYWREQYF. In nucleotides, the CDR3 is TGTGCCAGCAGTTTATCGGCGGGTGAATACTGGAGAGAGCAGTACTTC.

The J gene is TRBJ2-7, the V gene TRBV5-4, with D maybe TRBD2 (6 bases). V lost 4 bases to trimming and J lost 2 bases, with 16 bases between them. The CDR3 consists of 15 residues. Germline V gene data show CDR1 as SGHNT and CDR2 as YYREEE (reference sequence). CDR3: CASSPEVAETYEQYF. The CDR3, as DNA: TGTGCCAGCAGCCCTGAAGTAGCGGAAACCTACGAGCAGTACTTC.

This clone has just a few counts. V usage is TRBV11-2 and J usage is TRBJ2-2, with TRBD2 matching over 8 bases. CDR3 length: 16 residues. The V gene end was trimmed by 5 bases and the J gene end by 4 bases; junction bases not matched to a gene: 9. Germline V lookup: CDR1 SGHAT, CDR2 FQNNGV. The CDR3 nucleotides read TGTGCCAGCAGCATTCGACTAGCGTTAATCACCGGGGAGCTGTTTTTT. It yields the protein CASSIRLALITGELFF. Drawing the rest from reference TRBV11-2 and TRBJ2-2, the complete variable domain is EAGVAQSPRYKIIEKRQSVAFWCNPISGHATLYWYQQILGQGPKLLIQFQNNGVVDDSQLPKDRFSAERLKGVDSTLKIQPAKLEDSAVYLCASSIRLALITGELFFGEGSRLTVL.

The chain has TRBV2 and TRBJ2-5, with TRBD1 matching over 8 bases. The J call may be faulty, since TRBJ2-7 better matches the DNA end. Per germline, CDR1 SNHLY and CDR2 FYNNEI. The CDR3 is made up of 15 amino acids. The CDR3 region is CASRSDRGWSYEQYF. Here the CDR3 DNA reads TGTGCCAGCAGGTCCGACAGGGGATGGTCCTACGAGCAGTACTTC.

This chain connects TRBV28 to TRBJ1-5; 9 nucleotides line up with TRBD1. Germline CDR1 reads MDHEN; CDR2 reads SYDVKM. The CDR3 length is 15 residues. Unmatched junction bases numbered 9, after V lost 6 bases and J lost 6 bases. The CDR3 DNA is TGTGCCAGCAGGTGGGACAGGGAGCGAATTCAGCCCCAGCATTTT. Its protein product is CASRWDRERIQPQHF.